This is a list of T cell receptor beta chains from one sample in a study of blood T cell repertoires in COVID-19. Profiled with immunoSEQ multiplex PCR; TCRdb holds only in-frame clones, not every one. The repertoire holds 70,000 to 95,000 clones, with more than 80% as singletons. The sequenced sample was peripheral blood. All receptors come from a human donor in a cohort sampled during active COVID-19. Both conserved end residues are part of each CDR3. The order of the fields is J gene, clone size, D gene, V gene, CDR3 protein, CDR3 DNA. A D gene is named only where the DNA matches it firmly. Part of the rows lack a size; the others show once, few, many or a class for expanded clones.

>TRBJ1-6|-|-|TRBV18
CASSYDKDNSPLHF
TGTGCCAGCTCATACGACAAGGATAATTCACCCCTCCACTTT
>TRBJ1-1|-|TRBD1|TRBV11-1
CASSSPRGITEAFF
TGTGCCAGCAGCTCACCCAGGGGGATCACTGAAGCTTTCTTT
>TRBJ2-1|-|TRBD1|TRBV7-9
CASRPTGSSYNEQFF
TGTGCCAGCAGGCCGACAGGGAGCTCCTACAATGAGCAGTTCTTC
>TRBJ2-1|-|TRBD1|TRBV11-1
CASGPQGWGTGDEQFF
TGTGCCAGCGGCCCACAGGGGTGGGGCACAGGCGATGAGCAGTTCTTC
>TRBJ2-3|-|TRBD2|TRBV4-1
CASSPPQGRGAVTDTQYF
TGCGCCAGCAGCCCCCCCCAGGGGCGGGGGGCAGTCACAGATACGCAGTATTTT
>TRBJ1-5|-|-|TRBV18
CASSSRTDNRPQHF
TGTGCCAGCTCATCCCGGACGGACAATCGTCCCCAGCATTTT
>TRBJ2-5|-|TRBD1|TRBV30
CAWGTGGETQYF
TGTGCCTGGGGGACAGGGGGCGAGACCCAGTACTTC
>TRBJ1-2|few|-|TRBV27
CASSLSWRVRQSTTYGYTF
TGTGCCAGCAGTTTATCGTGGAGGGTTAGGCAGTCTACTACCTATGGCTACACCTTC
>TRBJ2-7|-|TRBD2|TRBV6-4
CASSGPFSTSGGVYEQYF
TGTGCCAGCAGTGGCCCATTTTCGACTAGCGGGGGGGTATACGAGCAGTACTTC
>TRBJ1-6|few|TRBD1|TRBV7-9
CASSRTGANSPLHF
TGTGCCAGCAGCAGGACAGGGGCTAATTCACCCCTCCACTTT
>TRBJ1-6|-|-|TRBV7-2
CASTLGQIGAYNSPLHF
TGTGCCAGCACATTAGGGCAGATTGGGGCTTATAATTCACCCCTCCACTTT
>TRBJ1-3|-|-|TRBV2
CASRSQMRAGNTIYF
TGTGCCAGCAGATCTCAGATGAGGGCTGGAAACACCATATATTTT